This record covers a single TCR beta chain. These data belong to a study of blood T cell repertoires in COVID-19. Germline CDR1 reads LGHDT; CDR2 reads YNNKEL (reference sequence). The CDR3 covers 17 residues. The V gene lost 3 bases and the J gene lost 2 bases, with 19 bases spanning the gap. Measured with immunoSEQ multiplex PCR; TCRdb has only the in-frame clones, and not every one. The sample has around 100,000 clones; about nine tenths are singletons. V is TRBV3-1 (or the pseudogene TRBV3-2) and J is TRBJ1-2, with D possibly being TRBD1 (5 bases). The sequenced sample consisted of peripheral blood. This TCR was recovered from a woman older than 75 in a cohort sampled during active COVID-19. This CDR3 is CASSHLILWGGNYGYTF. CDR3 nucleotides: TGTGCCAGCAGCCACTTGATATTGTGGGGGGGGAACTATGGCTACACCTTC.